A selection of T cell receptor beta chains follows, all from one sample in a study of early T cells in non-severe SARS-CoV-2 infection. TCRdb re-called the 5' RACE reads through MiXCR, storing one row per CDR3 protein. This table holds 98,000 or so distinct CDR3 sequences, approximately 9.9% found once. Sequencing was performed on whole blood. The source of these receptors is an adult who was a healthcare worker with PCR-confirmed SARS-CoV-2 infection or an uninfected control (not recorded which). Both conserved end residues are part of each CDR3. D genes are given only for firm matches. A clone size is listed for some rows: how often the clone was seen (once, few, many), or a class if it is expanded.

DNA	CDR3	D	size	V	J
TGCAGTGCAACCGGACAGAAGTGGGAGCAGTACTTC	CSATGQKWEQYF	.	.	TRBV20-1	TRBJ2-7
TGCAGCGTTGAAGGGGACAGGATCAAGAACACTGAAGCTTTCTTT	CSVEGDRIKNTEAFF	TRBD1	.	TRBV29-1	TRBJ1-1
TGTGCCAGCAGCTTTTTCAGGGCGGGAGGCTACACCTTC	CASSFFRAGGYTF	.	.	TRBV7-6	TRBJ1-2
TGTGCCAGCAGCCCCCCCGGGGGTAATTCACCCCTCCACTTT	CASSPPGGNSPLHF	.	many	TRBV12-3/TRBV12-4	TRBJ1-6
TGTGCCAGCTCACCGAGTAGGGTCTATGGCTACACCTTC	CASSPSRVYGYTF	.	.	TRBV18	TRBJ1-2
TGCAGTGCTGGAGGACCGGAAAACACCATATATTTT	CSAGGPENTIYF	.	.	TRBV20-1	TRBJ1-3
TGTGCCAGCAGTTTATTGAGGACAGGGGGGTACTATGGCTACACCTTC	CASSLLRTGGYYGYTF	TRBD1	.	TRBV28	TRBJ1-2
TGTGCCAGCTCACCCGACAGGGGCACCGGGGAGCTGTTTTTT	CASSPDRGTGELFF	TRBD1	few	TRBV18	TRBJ2-2
TGTGCCAGCAGTCCTGGGCCTCTGCTAAGGGGCTACACCTTC	CASSPGPLLRGYTF	.	many	TRBV6-6	TRBJ1-2
TGCGCCAGCAGCCAAGATCGCCCTAATGAAAAACTGTTTTTT	CASSQDRPNEKLFF	.	.	TRBV4-1	TRBJ1-4
TGTGCCAGCAGCTGGGATAGAGGGGGCAACAATCAGCCCCAGCATTTT	CASSWDRGGNNQPQHF	TRBD1	few	TRBV7-7	TRBJ1-5
TGTGCCACCAGCTCCGGGACTAGCGAATCCTATGAGCAGTTCTTC	CATSSGTSESYEQFF	TRBD2	few	TRBV15	TRBJ2-1
TGTGCCTGGAGTGCCAGGGGCCTTCAGAACACTGAAGCTTTCTTT	CAWSARGLQNTEAFF	.	many	TRBV30	TRBJ1-1
TGTGCCAGCCGAGGACAGGTGGAAGATACGCAGTATTTT	CASRGQVEDTQYF	TRBD1	few	TRBV7-3	TRBJ2-3
TGTGCCAGCAGTTACTCTAGGAAAGCGAACACCGGGGAGCTGTTTTTT	CASSYSRKANTGELFF	.	many	TRBV6-5	TRBJ2-2
TGCGCCAGCAGCCAGAGGGCCCCGACAGGGGAAGGGGAAAAACTGTTTTTT	CASSQRAPTGEGEKLFF	TRBD1	few	TRBV4-1	TRBJ1-4
TGTGCCAGCAGCTTGCGGACAGGGGGTCGATCGGAAAAACTGTTTTTT	CASSLRTGGRSEKLFF	TRBD1	many	TRBV5-8	TRBJ1-4
TGTGCCAGCTCACCAGCGGCCTTCGCCATCCATGAGCAGTTCTTC	CASSPAAFAIHEQFF	.	.	TRBV18	TRBJ2-1
TGTGCCTGGAGTGTAACGCGGGATACGCAGTATTTT	CAWSVTRDTQYF	.	few	TRBV30	TRBJ2-3
TGCGCCAGCACCCCAGGGGGTTTTGCGGGAGACGAGACCCAGTACTTC	CASTPGGFAGDETQYF	.	.	TRBV4-1	TRBJ2-5
TGTGCCAGCAGCTTAATCGCAGGGGGGAACTATGGCTACACCTTC	CASSLIAGGNYGYTF	TRBD1	few	TRBV7-2	TRBJ1-2
TGTGCCAGCAGCTCCATCCGCAATCAGCCCCAGCATTTT	CASSSIRNQPQHF	.	.	TRBV7-6	TRBJ1-5
TGTGCCAGCAGCTTAGTTCCAGGGCGAACCTACGAGCAGTACTTC	CASSLVPGRTYEQYF	.	many	TRBV11-2	TRBJ2-7
TGTGCCAGCTCACCACCGTTGGCGACAGATCCCTACAATGAGCAGTTCTTC	CASSPPLATDPYNEQFF	.	.	TRBV18	TRBJ2-1
TGTGCCAGCAGTTTGATCTTGGGAGTAGGGACCTACGAGCAGTACTTC	CASSLILGVGTYEQYF	.	many	TRBV27	TRBJ2-7
TGCAGTGCGACGGGACTAGCCATCGTTACCTACGAGCAGTACTTC	CSATGLAIVTYEQYF	TRBD2	many	TRBV20-1	TRBJ2-7